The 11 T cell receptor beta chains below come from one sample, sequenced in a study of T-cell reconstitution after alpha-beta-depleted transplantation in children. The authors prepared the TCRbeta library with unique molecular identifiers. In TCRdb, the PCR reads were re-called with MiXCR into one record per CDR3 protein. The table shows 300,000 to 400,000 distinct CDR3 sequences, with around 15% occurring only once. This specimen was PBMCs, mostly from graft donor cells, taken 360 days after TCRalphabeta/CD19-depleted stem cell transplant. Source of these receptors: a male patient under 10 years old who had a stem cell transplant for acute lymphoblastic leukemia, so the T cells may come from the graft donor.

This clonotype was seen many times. The DNA for the CDR3 is TGTGCCAGCAGCCTCCTTACAGGTAACACTGAAGCTTTCTTT. It yields the protein CASSLLTGNTEAFF. The V gene is TRBV7-9, the J gene TRBJ1-1; D is possibly TRBD1 (5 bases). The CDR3 length is 14 residues. Trimming removed 5 bases from V and 2 bases from J, with 12 bases in between. Germline CDR1 reads SEHNR; CDR2 reads FQNEAQ (reference sequence).

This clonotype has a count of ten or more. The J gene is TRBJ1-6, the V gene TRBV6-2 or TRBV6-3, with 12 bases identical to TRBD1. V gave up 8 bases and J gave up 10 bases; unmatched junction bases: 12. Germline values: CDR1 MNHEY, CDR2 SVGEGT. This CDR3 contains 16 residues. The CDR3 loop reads CASGRRDRGHRSPLHF. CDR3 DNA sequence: TGTGCCAGCGGCCGCCGGGACAGGGGGCATCGGTCACCCCTCCACTTT.

The CDR3 here is CSARTGTYGYTF. The CDR3 DNA reads as TGCAGTGCAAGAACCGGGACCTATGGCTACACCTTC. V is TRBV20-1 and J is TRBJ1-2, with D possibly TRBD1 on 5 matching bases. CDR3 length equals 12 residues. The V gene's germline CDR1 is DFQATT and CDR2 SNEGSKA (reference sequence). Trimming pared 6 bases from V and 4 bases from J, leaving 12 bases between.

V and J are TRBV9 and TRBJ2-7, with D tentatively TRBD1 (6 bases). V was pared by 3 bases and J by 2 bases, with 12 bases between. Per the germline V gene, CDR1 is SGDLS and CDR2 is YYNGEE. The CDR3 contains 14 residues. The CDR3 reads CASSAQGFPYEQYF. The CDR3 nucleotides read TGTGCCAGCAGCGCGCAGGGGTTCCCCTACGAGCAGTACTTC.

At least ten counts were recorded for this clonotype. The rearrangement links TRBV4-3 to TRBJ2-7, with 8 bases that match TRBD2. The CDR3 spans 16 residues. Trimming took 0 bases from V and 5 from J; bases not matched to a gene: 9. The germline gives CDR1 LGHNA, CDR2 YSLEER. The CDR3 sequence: CASSQDLIAGRDEQYF. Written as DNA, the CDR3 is TGCGCCAGCAGCCAAGATCTTATAGCGGGACGGGACGAGCAGTACTTC.

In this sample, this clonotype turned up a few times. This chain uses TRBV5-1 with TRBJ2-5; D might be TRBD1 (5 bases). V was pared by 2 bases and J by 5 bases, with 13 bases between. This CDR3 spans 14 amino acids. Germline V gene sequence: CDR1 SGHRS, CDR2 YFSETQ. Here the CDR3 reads CASSFDGASETQYF. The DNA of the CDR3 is TGCGCCAGCAGCTTTGATGGGGCGAGTGAGACCCAGTACTTC.

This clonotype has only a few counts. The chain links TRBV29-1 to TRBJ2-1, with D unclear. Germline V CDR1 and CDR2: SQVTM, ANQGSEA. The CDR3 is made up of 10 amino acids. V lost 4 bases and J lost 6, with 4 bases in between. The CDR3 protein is CSVVINEQFF. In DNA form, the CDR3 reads TGCAGCGTTGTGATCAATGAGCAGTTCTTC.

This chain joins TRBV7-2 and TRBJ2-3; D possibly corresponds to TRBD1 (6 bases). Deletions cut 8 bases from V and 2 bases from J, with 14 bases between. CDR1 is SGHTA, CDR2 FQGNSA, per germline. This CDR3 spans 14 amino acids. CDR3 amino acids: CASGPGQPTDTQYF. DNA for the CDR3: TGTGCCAGCGGACCGGGACAACCCACAGATACGCAGTATTTT.

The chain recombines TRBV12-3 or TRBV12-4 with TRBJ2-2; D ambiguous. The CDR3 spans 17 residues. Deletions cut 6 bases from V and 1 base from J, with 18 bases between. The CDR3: CASSPLLRRWNTGELFF. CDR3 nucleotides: TGTGCCAGCAGCCCCCTCTTGAGGCGCTGGAACACCGGGGAGCTGTTTTTT.

The CDR3 sequence is CASSQGGGADTQYF. The CDR3 region has the DNA TGTGCCAGCAGCCAAGGAGGTGGAGCAGATACGCAGTATTTT. The chain joins TRBV14 to TRBJ2-3, with D unresolved. This CDR3 has 14 amino acids. Looked up from germline, CDR1 is SGHDN and CDR2 is FVKESK. V gave up 1 base and J gave up 4 bases, with 9 bases separating them.

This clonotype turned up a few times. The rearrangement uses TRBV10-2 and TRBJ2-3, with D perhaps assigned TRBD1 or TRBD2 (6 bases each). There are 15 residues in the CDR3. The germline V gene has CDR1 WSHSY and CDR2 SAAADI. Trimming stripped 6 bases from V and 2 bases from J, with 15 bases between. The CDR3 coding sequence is TGCGCCAGCAGGGAGGGGGTACCTCCCACAGATACGCAGTATTTT. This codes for CASREGVPPTDTQYF.